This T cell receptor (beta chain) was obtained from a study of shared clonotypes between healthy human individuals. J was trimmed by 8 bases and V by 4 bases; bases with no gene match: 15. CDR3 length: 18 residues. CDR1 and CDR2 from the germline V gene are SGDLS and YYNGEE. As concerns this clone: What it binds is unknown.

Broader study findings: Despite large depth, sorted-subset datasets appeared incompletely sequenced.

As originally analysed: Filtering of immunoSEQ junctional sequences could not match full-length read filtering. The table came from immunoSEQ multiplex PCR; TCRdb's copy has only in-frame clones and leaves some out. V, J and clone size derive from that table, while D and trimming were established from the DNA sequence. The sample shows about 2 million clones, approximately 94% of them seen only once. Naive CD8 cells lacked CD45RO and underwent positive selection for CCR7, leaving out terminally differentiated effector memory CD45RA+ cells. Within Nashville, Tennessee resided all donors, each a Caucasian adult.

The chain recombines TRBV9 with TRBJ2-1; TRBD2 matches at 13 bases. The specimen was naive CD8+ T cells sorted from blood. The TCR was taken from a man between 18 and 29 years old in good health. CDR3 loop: CASSPGLAGVTGGDEQFF. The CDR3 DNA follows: TGTGCCAGCAGCCCTGGACTAGCGGGGGTTACCGGGGGTGATGAGCAGTTCTTC. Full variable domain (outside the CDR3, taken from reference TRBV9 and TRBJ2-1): DSGVTQTPKHLITATGQRVTLRCSPRSGDLSVYWYQQSLDQGLQFLIQYYNGEERAKGNILERFSAQQFPDLHSELNLSSLELGDSALYFCASSPGLAGVTGGDEQFFGPGTRLTVL.